The T cell receptor beta chain described here comes from a study of beta chain features in type 1 diabetes. General observations from the study: For patients and controls alike, PCR might favor shorter templates to the same degree. All four CD4+ subsets of Type 1 diabetes patients contained TCRB CDR3s that were moderately but significantly shorter.

A single heparinised draw of roughly 120 mL on average was taken per donor. CD45RO/CCR7/CD25/CD127/CD95/CD27 staining was used to isolate CD4+ naive, central memory, regulatory and stem cell-like memory cells by sorting. Reverse transcription of all isolated RNA meant that expressed TCRB transcripts were sequenced. Data came from immunoSEQ multiplex PCR; TCRdb stores just in-frame clones and leaves some out. The sample contains a few hundred thousand clones, 10% to 15% of which appear only once. Germline-derived CDR1 and CDR2 are LGHNA and YSLEER. The V gene lost 4 bases and the J gene lost 5 bases, with 11 bases spanning the gap. This CDR3 comprises 13 residues. Of note for this clone: Its antigen remains unknown.

The chain is built from TRBV4-3 and TRBJ2-5, with D possibly matching TRBD2 (6 bases). Sample: naive CD4+ T cells from blood. This sequence originates from a woman younger than 30 with type 1 diabetes. CDR3 coding DNA: TGCGCCAGCAGCCTAACAGGAGGGGAGACCCAGTACTTC. This gives the protein CASSLTGGETQYF.